This T cell receptor (beta chain) is drawn from a study of T-cell reconstitution after alpha-beta-depleted transplantation in children. Study-level results: For some patients, TCRbeta diversity was high at day 60 because of recipient T cells and thymic progenitors that survived. Several hundred expanded graft clones reportedly gave rise to the alpha-beta T cells present about two months after transplant. It was newly produced T cells that mostly accounted for T-cell counts and diversity one year after transplant.

This clonotype was observed many times. What it binds is not known. Library preparation (for TCRbeta) was performed with unique molecular identifiers. MiXCR was run by TCRdb on the PCR reads, yielding one entry per CDR3 protein. This table has 580,000 or so distinct CDR3 sequences, approximately 22% appearing once. The clonotype comes from a boy under two years old who had a stem cell transplant for acute myeloid leukemia, so the T cells may come from the graft donor. Specimen: PBMCs, mostly from graft donor cells, collected 360 days after TCRalphabeta/CD19-depleted stem cell transplant.

CDR3 loop: CASSPSMGREQFF. CDR3 nucleotides: TGTGCCAGCAGCCCCAGTATGGGTCGTGAGCAGTTCTTC. The V gene is TRBV12-3 or TRBV12-4, the J gene TRBJ2-1; no clear D. The CDR3 sequence is 13 residues long. V was pared by 6 bases and J by 9 bases, with 15 bases between.